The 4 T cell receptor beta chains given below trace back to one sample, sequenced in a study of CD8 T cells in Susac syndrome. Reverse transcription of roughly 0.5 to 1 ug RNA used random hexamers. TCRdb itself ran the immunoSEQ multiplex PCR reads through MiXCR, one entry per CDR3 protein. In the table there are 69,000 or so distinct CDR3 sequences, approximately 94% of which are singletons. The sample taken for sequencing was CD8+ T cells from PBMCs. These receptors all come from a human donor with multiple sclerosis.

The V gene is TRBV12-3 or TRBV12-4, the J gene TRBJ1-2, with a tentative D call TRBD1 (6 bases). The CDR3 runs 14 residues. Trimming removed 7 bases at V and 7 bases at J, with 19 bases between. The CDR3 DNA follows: TGTGCCAGCATAGAGACCGCCGAGGGGGGTGGCTACACCTTC. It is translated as CASIETAEGGGYTF.

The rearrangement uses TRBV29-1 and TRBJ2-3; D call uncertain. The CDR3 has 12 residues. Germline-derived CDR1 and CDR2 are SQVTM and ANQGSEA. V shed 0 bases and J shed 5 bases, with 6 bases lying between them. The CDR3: CSVEDIRDTQYF. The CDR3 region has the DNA TGCAGCGTTGAAGACATCCGAGATACGCAGTATTTT.

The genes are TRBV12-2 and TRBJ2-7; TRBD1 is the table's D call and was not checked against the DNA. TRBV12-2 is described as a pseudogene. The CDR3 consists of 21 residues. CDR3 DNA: TGTGCAAGTCGCCCACGACTCTCACCGGGCTGGAGGGCAGGGGGAATATACGAGCAGTACTTC. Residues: CASRPRLSPGWRAGGIYEQYF.

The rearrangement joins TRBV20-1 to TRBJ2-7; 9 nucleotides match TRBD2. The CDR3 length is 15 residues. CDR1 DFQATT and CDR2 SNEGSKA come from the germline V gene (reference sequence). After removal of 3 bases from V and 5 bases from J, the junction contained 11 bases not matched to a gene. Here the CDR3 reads CSASYPRLAGHEQYF. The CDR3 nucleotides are TGCAGTGCTAGTTACCCTAGGCTAGCGGGACACGAGCAGTACTTC.